This TCR beta chain comes out of a study of T-cell reconstitution after alpha-beta-depleted transplantation in children. Molecular barcoding with unique molecular identifiers was used for the TCRbeta library. Using its own MiXCR run on the PCR reads, TCRdb lists one record per CDR3 protein. The sample records a few hundred thousand distinct CDR3 sequences, 27% being singletons. Whole-study results and caveats: Surviving recipient T cells and thymic progenitors accounted for the high day-60 TCRbeta diversity observed in some patients. Alpha-beta T cells about two months after transplant reportedly derived from several hundred expanded graft clones. The main origin of T-cell counts and diversity one year after transplant was newly produced T cells.

As regards this clonotype: Its antigen is not identified.

The clonotype was recovered from a boy younger than two with Wiskott-Aldrich syndrome, due to receive a stem cell transplant. The material sequenced was PBMCs, taken before TCRalphabeta/CD19-depleted stem cell transplant.

DNA of the CDR3: TGTGCCAGCAGCTTAGACGTCGACTACGAGCAGTACTTC. As protein: CASSLDVDYEQYF. The chain has TRBV7-6 and TRBJ2-7; no reliable D call. Trimming stripped 1 base from V and 3 bases from J, with 7 bases between. The V gene's germline CDR1 is SGHVS and CDR2 FNYEAQ. CDR3 length equals 13 residues.